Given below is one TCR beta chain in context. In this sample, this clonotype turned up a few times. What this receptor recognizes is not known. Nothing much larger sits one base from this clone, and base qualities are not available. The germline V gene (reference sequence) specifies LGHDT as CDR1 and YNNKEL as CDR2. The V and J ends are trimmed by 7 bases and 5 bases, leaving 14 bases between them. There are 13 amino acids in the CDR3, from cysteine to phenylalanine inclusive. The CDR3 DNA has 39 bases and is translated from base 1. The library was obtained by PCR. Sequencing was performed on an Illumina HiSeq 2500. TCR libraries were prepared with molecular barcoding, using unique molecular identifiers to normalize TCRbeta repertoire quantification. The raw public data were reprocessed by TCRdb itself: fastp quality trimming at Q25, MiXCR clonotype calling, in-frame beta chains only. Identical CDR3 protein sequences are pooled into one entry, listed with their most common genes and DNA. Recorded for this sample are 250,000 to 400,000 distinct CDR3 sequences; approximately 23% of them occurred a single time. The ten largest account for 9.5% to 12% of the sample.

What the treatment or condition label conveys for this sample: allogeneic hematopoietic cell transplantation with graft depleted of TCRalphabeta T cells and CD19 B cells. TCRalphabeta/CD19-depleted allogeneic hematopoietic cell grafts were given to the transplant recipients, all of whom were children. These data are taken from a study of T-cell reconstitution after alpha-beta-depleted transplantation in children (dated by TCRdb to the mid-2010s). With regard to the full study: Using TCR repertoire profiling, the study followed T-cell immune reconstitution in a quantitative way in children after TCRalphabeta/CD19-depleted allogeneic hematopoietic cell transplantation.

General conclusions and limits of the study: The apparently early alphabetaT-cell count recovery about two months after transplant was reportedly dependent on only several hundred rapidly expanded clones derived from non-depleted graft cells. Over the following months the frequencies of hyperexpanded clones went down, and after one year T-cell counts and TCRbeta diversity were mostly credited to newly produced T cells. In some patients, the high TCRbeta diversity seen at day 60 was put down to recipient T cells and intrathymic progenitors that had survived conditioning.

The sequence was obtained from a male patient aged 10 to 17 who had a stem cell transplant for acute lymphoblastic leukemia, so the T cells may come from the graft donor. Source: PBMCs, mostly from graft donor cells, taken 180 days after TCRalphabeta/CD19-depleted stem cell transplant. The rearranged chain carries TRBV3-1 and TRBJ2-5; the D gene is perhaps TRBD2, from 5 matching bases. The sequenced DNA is TGTGCCAGCACCCGGGGATTCGGGGAGACCCAGTACTTC. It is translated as CASTRGFGETQYF.